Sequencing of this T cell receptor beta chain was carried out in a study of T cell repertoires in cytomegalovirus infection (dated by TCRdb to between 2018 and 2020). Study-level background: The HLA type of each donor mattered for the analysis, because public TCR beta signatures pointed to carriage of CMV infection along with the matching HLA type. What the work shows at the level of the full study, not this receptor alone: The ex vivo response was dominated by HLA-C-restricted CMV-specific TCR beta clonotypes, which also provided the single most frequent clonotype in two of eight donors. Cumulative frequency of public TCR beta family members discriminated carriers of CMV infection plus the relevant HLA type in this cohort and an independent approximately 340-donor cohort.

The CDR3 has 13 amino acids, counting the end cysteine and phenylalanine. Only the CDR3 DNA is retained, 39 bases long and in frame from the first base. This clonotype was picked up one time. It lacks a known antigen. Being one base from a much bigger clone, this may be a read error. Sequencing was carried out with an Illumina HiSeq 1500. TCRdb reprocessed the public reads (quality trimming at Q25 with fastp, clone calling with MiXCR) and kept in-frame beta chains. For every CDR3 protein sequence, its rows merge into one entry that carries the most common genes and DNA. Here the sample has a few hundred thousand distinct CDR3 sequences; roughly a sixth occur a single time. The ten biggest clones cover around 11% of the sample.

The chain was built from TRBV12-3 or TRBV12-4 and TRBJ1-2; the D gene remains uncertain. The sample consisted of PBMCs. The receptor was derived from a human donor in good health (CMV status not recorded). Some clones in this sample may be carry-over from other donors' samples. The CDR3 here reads CASSLEGNYGFTF. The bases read TGTGCCAGCAGTTTGGAAGGGAATTATGGCTTCACCTTC.